This is a list of T cell receptor beta chains from one sample in a study. Some clones are missing from TCRdb's copy, which holds only in-frame ones; the method was immunoSEQ multiplex PCR. The repertoire includes around 49,000 clones, 93% of them detected once, and roughly 10% sits in the top ten. Sequencing was done on a sample of PBMCs. These receptors all come from a man aged 35-49 years with rheumatoid arthritis. The CDR3 runs from the conserved cysteine through the conserved F or W. D genes are given only for firm matches.

J	V	D	DNA	CDR3
TRBJ1-2	TRBV11-2	NA	TGTGCCAGCAGCCAACCGGGGGGCTACACCTTC	CASSQPGGYTF
TRBJ1-4	TRBV27	NA	TGTGCCAGCAGCCCCGTCGTGAGCTCAACTAATGAAAAACTGTTTTTT	CASSPVVSSTNEKLFF
TRBJ1-5	TRBV7-2	NA	TGTGCCAGCAGCTTAGGGGGAGGAGGCAATCAGCCCCAGCATTTT	CASSLGGGGNQPQHF
TRBJ2-1	TRBV5-1	TRBD2	TGCGCCAGCAGCTTGGCCATGACTAGCGGGAGCTATGAGCAGTTCTTC	CASSLAMTSGSYEQFF
TRBJ1-1	TRBV29-1	NA	TGCAGCGCCAGGGACGGGAACACTGAAGCTTTCTTT	CSARDGNTEAFF
TRBJ2-3	TRBV29-1	TRBD1	TGCAGCGTCCTACAGGGGGAAGGCTTCAGAGGAGATACGCAGTATTTT	CSVLQGEGFRGDTQYF
TRBJ2-1	TRBV20-1	TRBD1	TGCAGTGTTCTCGGACAGGGACAGTTCTTC	CSVLGQGQFF
TRBJ1-2	TRBV30	TRBD1	TGTGCCTGGCAAAGAGGGACAGGGGATATGTATGGCTACACCTTC	CAWQRGTGDMYGYTF
TRBJ2-2	TRBV24-1	TRBD1	TGTGCCACCAGTGATCGTCCAAGGACAGGGATTGGTTCCGGGGAGCTGTTTTTT	CATSDRPRTGIGSGELFF
TRBJ1-1	TRBV19	TRBD1	TGTGCCAGTAGTGCTACACAGGGGCATACTGAAGCTTTCTTT	CASSATQGHTEAFF
TRBJ2-2	TRBV4-3	NA	TGCGCCAGCAGCCAAGAGCCGTATACCGGGGAGCTGTTTTTT	CASSQEPYTGELFF
TRBJ1-2	TRBV6-5	NA	TGTGCCAGCAGTTACGGGACACCGTATGGCTACACCTTC	CASSYGTPYGYTF
TRBJ1-5	TRBV14	TRBD1	TGTGCCAGCAGCCAAGGAAGGGACAGGACCTCCTATAGCAATCAGCCCCAGCATTTT	CASSQGRDRTSYSNQPQHF
TRBJ2-5	TRBV21-1	NA	TGTGCCAGCAGCAGGGTTCGACTAGCGGGCCCACGCGGAGAGACCCAGTACTTC	CASSRVRLAGPRGETQYF
TRBJ2-6	TRBV5-4	NA	TGTGCCAGCAGCCAACAGGTCTCTGGGGCCAACGTCCTGACTTTC	CASSQQVSGANVLTF
TRBJ2-1	TRBV29-1	NA	TGCAGCTTCGGGGTGGGGAATGAGCAGTTCTTC	CSFGVGNEQFF
TRBJ1-5	TRBV6-5	NA	TGTGCCAGCAGTTTACTGCAGGGGCATAGCAATCAGCCCCAGCATTTT	CASSLLQGHSNQPQHF
TRBJ1-5	TRBV3-1/TRBV3-2	NA	TGTGCCAGCAGCCAAGACAGGGATCAGCCCCAGCATTTT	CASSQDRDQPQHF
TRBJ2-1	TRBV9	NA	TGTGCCAGCAGCGTAACCAGCAATGAGCAGTTCTTC	CASSVTSNEQFF
TRBJ2-4	TRBV28	TRBD1	TGTGCCAGCAGGCCCCGACAGGGAGATCGGGAAAACATTCAGTACTTC	CASRPRQGDRENIQYF
TRBJ2-5	TRBV11-2	TRBD1	TGTGCCAGCAGCTTAGACGGACAGGCCGGGGAGACCCAGTACTTC	CASSLDGQAGETQYF
TRBJ2-7	TRBV11-3	NA	TGTGCCAGCAGCTTAGATCGGGGCTACGAGCAGTACTTC	CASSLDRGYEQYF
TRBJ2-7	TRBV5-1	NA	TGCGCCAGCAGCTTCTCCAGGGGATCCTACGAGCAGTACTTC	CASSFSRGSYEQYF
TRBJ1-2	TRBV27	NA	TGTGCCAGCAGGGCTGGACACGGCGGATCTGGCTACACCTTC	CASRAGHGGSGYTF
TRBJ2-1	TRBV29-1	TRBD2	TGCAGCGGGCAGGTGGCGGGAGGCTACAATGAGCAGTTCTTC	CSGQVAGGYNEQFF
TRBJ1-1	TRBV18	TRBD1	TGTGCCAGCTCCCACCAAGTGGACAGGGGCCCGGGGAACACTGAAGCTTTCTTT	CASSHQVDRGPGNTEAFF
TRBJ1-2	TRBV10-2	NA	TGCGCCAGCAGTGACTCGACAGACTATGGCTACACCTTC	CASSDSTDYGYTF